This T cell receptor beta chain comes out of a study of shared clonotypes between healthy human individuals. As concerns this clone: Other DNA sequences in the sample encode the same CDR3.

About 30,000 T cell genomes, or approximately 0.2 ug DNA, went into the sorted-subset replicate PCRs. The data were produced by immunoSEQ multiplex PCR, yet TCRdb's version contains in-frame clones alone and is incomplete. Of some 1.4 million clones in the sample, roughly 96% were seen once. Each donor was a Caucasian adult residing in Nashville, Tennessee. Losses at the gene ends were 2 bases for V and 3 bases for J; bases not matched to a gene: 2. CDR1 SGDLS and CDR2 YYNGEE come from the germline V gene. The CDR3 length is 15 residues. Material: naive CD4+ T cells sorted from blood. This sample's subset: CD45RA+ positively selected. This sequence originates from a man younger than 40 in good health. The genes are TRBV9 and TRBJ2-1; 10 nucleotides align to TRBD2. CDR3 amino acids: CASSVSSGSYNEQFF. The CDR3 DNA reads TGTGCCAGCAGCGTCTCTAGCGGGAGCTACAATGAGCAGTTCTTC. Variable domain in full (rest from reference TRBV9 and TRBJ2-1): DSGVTQTPKHLITATGQRVTLRCSPRSGDLSVYWYQQSLDQGLQFLIQYYNGEERAKGNILERFSAQQFPDLHSELNLSSLELGDSALYFCASSVSSGSYNEQFFGPGTRLTVL.